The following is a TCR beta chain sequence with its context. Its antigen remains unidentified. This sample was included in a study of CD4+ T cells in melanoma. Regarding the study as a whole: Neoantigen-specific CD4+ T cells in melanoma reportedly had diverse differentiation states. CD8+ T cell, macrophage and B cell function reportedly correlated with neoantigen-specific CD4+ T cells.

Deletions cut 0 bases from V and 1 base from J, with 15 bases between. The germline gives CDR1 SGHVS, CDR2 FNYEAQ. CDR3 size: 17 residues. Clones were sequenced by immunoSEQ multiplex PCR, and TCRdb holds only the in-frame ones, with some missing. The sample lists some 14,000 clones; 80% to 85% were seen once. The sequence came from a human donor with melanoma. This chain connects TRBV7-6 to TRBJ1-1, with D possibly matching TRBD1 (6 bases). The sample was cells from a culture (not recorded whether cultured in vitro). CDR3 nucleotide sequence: TGTGCCAGCAGCTTAGCGCCTTCGGGGACAACGAACACTGAAGCTTTCTTT. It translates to CASSLAPSGTTNTEAFF.